Listed here is a single T cell receptor beta chain. Its matching antigen is unknown. Time point meaning: newly diagnosed GD, antithyroid drugs for less than 3 months. The TCR library used RNA extracted from PBMCs. This CDR3 spans 18 amino acids. CDR1 and CDR2 (germline): MNHNS, SASEGT. The V segment lost 4 bases and the J segment 2 bases; nucleotides outside the gene matches: 13. These data come from a study of regulatory T cells in long-lasting Graves disease. CDR3-region Arm-PCR and iRepertoire HTBI primers produced the TCR beta libraries. In the original analysis: Spanning all samples, the identified segments comprised approximately 57 TRBV and some 14 TRBJ. TCRdb analysed the multiplex PCR reads with MiXCR anew, one entry per CDR3 protein. The V and J calls shown here were made by TCRdb, not taken from the authors' results. In the table there are 680,000 or so distinct CDR3 sequences, approximately 15% of which are singletons.

The study's findings and limits: There was favoring of TRBV28, TRBJ1-2 and TRBJ2-5 in persistent disease. New patients shared 950 to 1,000 public clonotypes, fewer than the approximately 3,000 shared by persistent patients.

The data were also submitted as part of a second study, on T cells in Graves' hyperthyroidism and ophthalmopathy.

Sample: peripheral blood mononuclear cells (PBMCs), taken at new diagnosis, from a patient treated with antithyroid drugs. The receptor comes from a woman aged 25 to 39 with Graves disease. This chain joins TRBV6-1 and TRBJ2-7; TRBD1 matches 11 bases. CDR3 amino acids: CASSVIGTGGRLAYEQYF. CDR3 in DNA: TGTGCCAGCAGTGTAATCGGGACAGGGGGTAGGTTGGCCTACGAGCAGTACTTC.